This section outlines one T cell receptor beta chain sequence together with its context. Its specific antigen is unknown. Per-base quality was not reported, and no clone a single base away is much larger than it. TCR beta CDR3 regions were amplified from RNA transcripts for repertoire sequencing. The first round was an RT-PCR using HTBI primers with the Qiagen OneStep RT-PCR kit, and this first round was followed by a second-round multiplex PCR, then size selection and purification. Sequencing of the libraries was carried out on an Illumina HiSeq2000 in paired-end mode with 100 bp reads. Per the source publication's procedure: Reads were processed with SOAPnuke, discarding reads with adapters, uncalled bases, mean Phred below 15, or no exact constant-primer or identifier match. COPE v1.2.5 was used to merge high-quality paired reads. Unique nucleotide sequences were defined as clonotypes and aligned to IMGT TRB V, D and J references using MiTCR v1.1. Analysis was restricted to V-J combinations with a frequency above 0.0001, which covered over 98% of repertoires. For each V-J combination, a TCR clonal expansion and chaos score was defined as the ratio of F50 clonal expansion to chaos observed in the TCRdist matrix. Welch's t-statistics and random forest were used to narrow the features down to over ten V-J combinations, which were then fed into a naive Bayes classifier. Thyroid-blood repertoire similarity was quantified with the Morisita-Horn index. The public reads were quality trimmed at Q25 with fastp and then assembled into clones with MiXCR by TCRdb, keeping productive beta chains. Each entry merges the rows of one CDR3 protein and shows their most common DNA and genes. The V and J calls come from TCRdb's annotation, not from the publication. The sample table lists 650,000 to 900,000 distinct CDR3 sequences, around 40% of them with a count of one. Jointly, the top ten make up around 40% of the sample.

The entry originates in a study of Graves' ophthalmopathy and Graves' hyperthyroidism (dated by TCRdb to the late 2010s). Looking at the study overall: Peripheral blood samples were taken at the time of initial diagnosis, before any treatment was given. In total, over 130 blood samples were TCR-sequenced: 43 ophthalmopathy, roughly 80 hyperthyroidism and around 17 hyperthyroidism-to-ophthalmopathy patients. An independent validation cohort comprised about 20 hyperthyroidism patients and over 15 patients who later progressed from hyperthyroidism to ophthalmopathy. TCR beta repertoire signatures were used to distinguish Graves' ophthalmopathy from Graves' hyperthyroidism and to predict progression to ophthalmopathy. In five or six hyperthyroidism patients, the T-cell repertoires found in thyroid tissue were compared with those found in blood. Following sampling, methimazole starting at 30 mg daily was administered to hyperthyroidism patients, and high-dose intravenous methylprednisolone was administered to ophthalmopathy patients. To explore V-J signatures that distinguish ophthalmopathy from hyperthyroidism, a discovery set of 100 patients was enrolled, made up of 40 to 45 with ophthalmopathy and 57 with stable hyperthyroidism. Results and caveats for the whole study, not just this receptor: No statistical method was used to set the sample size in advance, and the investigators knew which group each participant was assigned to. In validation, the model predicted ophthalmopathy progression with about 70% sensitivity and approximately 75% specificity; approximately 12 predicted patients were CT-confirmed with GO in a median of approximately 6.2 months. Most expanded thyroid clonotypes with a frequency above 0.001 also appeared in blood, which suggests that blood repertoires may reflect the immune response in the thyroid. The 13-signature model separated ophthalmopathy from stable hyperthyroidism with approximately 85% sensitivity and about 81% specificity in cross-validation, and 80%/75% in the test set.

V is pruned by 1 base and J by 7 bases, leaving 6 bases of the junction without a gene match. Per the germline V gene, SNHLY is the CDR1 and FYNNEI is the CDR2. The CDR3 holds 14 amino acids from the cysteine to the phenylalanine. Only the CDR3 portion is preserved as DNA: 42 bases, with reading frame beginning at the first base. Ophthalmopathy patients had moderately to severely active disease, Clinical Activity Score of at least 3, NOSPECS grade of at least 4, and disease duration under 3 months. Patients with other autoimmune diseases, uncontrolled infections, pregnancy or lactation were excluded from the study. Clinical symptoms, serum thyroxine, TRAb, thyroid ultrasound and orbital computed tomography were used for diagnosis. PBMCs were isolated from more than 8 ml of fresh peripheral blood by Ficoll-Paque density gradient centrifugation. Trizol reagent was used to extract the total RNA, and its quality was then checked on an Agilent 2100 Bioanalyzer.

Sequenced: peripheral blood. This TCR came from an adult man with Graves' ophthalmopathy. This chain joins TRBV2 to TRBJ1-2; the junction holds 7 bases that match TRBD1. The DNA sequence is given as TGTGCCAGCAGTGAAGTCGACAGGGCAACTGGCTACACCTTC. It encodes CASSEVDRATGYTF.